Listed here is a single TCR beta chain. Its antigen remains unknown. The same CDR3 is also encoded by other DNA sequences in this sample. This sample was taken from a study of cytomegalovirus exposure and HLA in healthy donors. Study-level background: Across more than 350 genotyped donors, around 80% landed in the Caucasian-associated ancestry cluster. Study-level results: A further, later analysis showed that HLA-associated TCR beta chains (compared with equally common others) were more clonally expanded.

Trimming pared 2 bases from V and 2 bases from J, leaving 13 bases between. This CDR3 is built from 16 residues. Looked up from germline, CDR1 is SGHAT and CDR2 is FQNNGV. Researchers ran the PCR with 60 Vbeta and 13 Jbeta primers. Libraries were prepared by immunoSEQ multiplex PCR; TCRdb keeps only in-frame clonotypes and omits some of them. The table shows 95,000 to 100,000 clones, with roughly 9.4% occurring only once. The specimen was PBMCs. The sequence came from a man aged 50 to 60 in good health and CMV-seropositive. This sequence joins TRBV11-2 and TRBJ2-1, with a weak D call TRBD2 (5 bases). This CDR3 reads CASSLSPAATYNEQFF. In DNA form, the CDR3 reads TGTGCCAGCAGCTTATCCCCAGCGGCAACCTACAATGAGCAGTTCTTC.